A selection of T cell receptor beta chains follows, all from one sample in a study of cytomegalovirus exposure and HLA in healthy donors. TCRdb keeps only in-frame clones here, not all; method: immunoSEQ multiplex PCR. In the table there are about 130,000 clones, around 77% of which are singletons. The sample comprised PBMCs. These receptors originate from a woman aged 55-70 years in good health and CMV-seronegative. CDR3s include the opening cysteine and the closing phenylalanine or tryptophan. Fields, in order: V gene, J gene, clone size, D gene, CDR3 length, CDR3 DNA, CDR3 protein. A D gene is named only where the DNA matches it firmly. Expanded clones get a size class; other rows say once, few or many, or leave the size out.

>TRBV27|TRBJ2-1|NA|NA|15
TGTGCCAGCAGTCCGCCGCGGCCAGGGTACAATGAGCAGTTCTTC
CASSPPRPGYNEQFF
>TRBV18|TRBJ2-3|NA|TRBD1|14
TGTGCCAGCTCAAAGTATCAGGGGGCGGATACGCAGTATTTT
CASSKYQGADTQYF
>TRBV30|TRBJ1-2|NA|NA|15
TGTGCCTGGAGTGTGTACGTACAGGCCACCTATGGCTACACCTTC
CAWSVYVQATYGYTF
>TRBV2|TRBJ2-1|NA|NA|16
TGTGCCAGCAGTGAAGGGGGGGGCGGGCCATACAATGAGCAGTTCTTC
CASSEGGGGPYNEQFF
>TRBV7-8|TRBJ2-7|NA|NA|14
TGTGCCAGCAGCGCCCGACCTAGCGCGTACGAGCAGTACTTC
CASSARPSAYEQYF
>TRBV9|TRBJ2-2|NA|TRBD2|15
TGTGCCAGCAGCGGGGGGGGAGCGAACACCGGGGAGCTGTTTTTT
CASSGGGANTGELFF
>TRBV2|TRBJ2-2|once|NA|15
TGTGCCAGCAGTGAACAGAACGCGAACACCGGGGAGCTGTTTTTT
CASSEQNANTGELFF
>TRBV27|TRBJ1-2|NA|NA|13
TGTGCCAGCAGTTTCCAGGGGAAAGATGGCTACACCTTC
CASSFQGKDGYTF
>TRBV5-1|TRBJ1-5|NA|TRBD1|15
TGCGCCAGCAGCTGGACAGGGGCGAGCAATCAGCCCCAGCATTTT
CASSWTGASNQPQHF
>TRBV28|TRBJ2-2|NA|TRBD2|15
TGTGCCAGCAGCCAGACTAGCGAGAGGGTCGGGGAGCTGTTTTTT
CASSQTSERVGELFF
>TRBV7-9|TRBJ1-1|NA|NA|15
TGTGCCAGCAGCTTAACCGACAGCATGAACACTGAAGCTTTCTTT
CASSLTDSMNTEAFF
>TRBV15|TRBJ2-3|few|NA|15
TGTGCCACCAGCAGAGAGGTGGGGGGGCCCCATACGCAGTATTTT
CATSREVGGPHTQYF
>TRBV29-1|TRBJ1-5|NA|TRBD1|15
TGCAGCGTTGTACCAGGGGGTGCGGGCAATCAGCCCCAGCATTTT
CSVVPGGAGNQPQHF
>TRBV7-9|TRBJ1-1|NA|NA|16
TGTGCCAGCAGCCCCCGGAGGCCGGGGATGAACACTGAAGCTTTCTTT
CASSPRRPGMNTEAFF
>TRBV18|TRBJ2-6|NA|NA|20
TGTGCCAGCTCTACTCGCCCGCCGGGACTCCCTGCGAGGGGGGCCAACGTCCTGACTTTC
CASSTRPPGLPARGANVLTF
>TRBV9|TRBJ1-2|NA|NA|14
TGTGCCAGCAGCCCTAATACAGGGTCGCATGGCTACACCTTC
CASSPNTGSHGYTF
>TRBV6-1|TRBJ1-1|NA|NA|13
TGTGCCAGCAGGAGACCCACCGCGGGTGAAGCTTTCTTT
CASRRPTAGEAFF
>TRBV28|TRBJ1-1|NA|NA|14
TGTGCCAGCAGTTTTCTTTCTTGGAACACTGAAGCTTTCTTT
CASSFLSWNTEAFF
>TRBV4-1|TRBJ2-7|once|TRBD1|15
TGCGCCAGCAGCCCTGGGACAGGGGGTTTCTACGAGCAGTACTTC
CASSPGTGGFYEQYF
>TRBV6-1|TRBJ1-6|NA|NA|16
TGTGCCAGCAGTGAGGTCCCGGGGGGCCGTAATTCACCCCTCCACTTT
CASSEVPGGRNSPLHF
>TRBV5-1|TRBJ2-7|NA|TRBD1|13
TGCGCCAGCAGCCTCGGACAGGCGGGCGAGCAGTACTTC
CASSLGQAGEQYF
>TRBV2|TRBJ2-7|NA|TRBD2|12
TGTGCCGACAGCGGGGAGAGCTACGAGCAGTACTTC
CADSGESYEQYF
>TRBV7-2|TRBJ2-3|NA|NA|15
TGTGCCAGCAGCCCGGGACTGACTAGCACAGATACGCAGTATTTT
CASSPGLTSTDTQYF
>TRBV10-1|TRBJ1-4|NA|NA|12
TGCGCCGCCAGGTGCGAGAATGAAAAACTGTTTTTT
CAARCENEKLFF
>TRBV10-3|TRBJ2-1|NA|NA|14
TGTGCCATCAGTAAGACAGGAGGCTACAATGAGCAGTTCTTC
CAISKTGGYNEQFF
>TRBV18|TRBJ1-4|NA|NA|13
TGTGCCAGCTCTCGAGCAACTAATGAAAAACTGTTTTTT
CASSRATNEKLFF
>TRBV6-5|TRBJ2-3|NA|TRBD2|14
TGTGCCAGCAGTCTTAGCGGGGGTGGCGATACGCAGTATTTT
CASSLSGGGDTQYF
>TRBV28|TRBJ2-1|few|TRBD2|18
TGTGCCAGCAGTTTCTATAGCGGGAGGCAAATTTCCTACAATGAGCAGTTCTTC
CASSFYSGRQISYNEQFF
>TRBV14|TRBJ2-5|NA|TRBD2|15
TGTGCCAGCAGCTTTAGCGGGGTCCCCCAAGAGACCCAGTACTTC
CASSFSGVPQETQYF
>TRBV6-6|TRBJ2-7|NA|NA|13
TGTGCCAGCAGTTTCACCGGGGTCTACGAGCAGTACTTC
CASSFTGVYEQYF
>TRBV6-6|TRBJ1-5|few|NA|12
TGTGCCAGCAGAGGGGGATCTCAGCCCCAGCATTTT
CASRGGSQPQHF
>TRBV20-1|TRBJ2-5|NA|NA|11
TGCAGTGCTAGAGCCTTAGAGACCCAGTACTTC
CSARALETQYF
>TRBV5-1|TRBJ2-7|NA|NA|12
TGCGCCAGCAGCTTGGGACAGTACGAGCAGTACTTC
CASSLGQYEQYF
>TRBV9|TRBJ2-3|NA|TRBD2|14
TGTGCCAGCAGCGTAGTCGGGGGGTCAGATACGCAGTATTTT
CASSVVGGSDTQYF
>TRBV15|TRBJ2-4|once|TRBD1|15
TGTGCCACCAGCGGGGACAGGGGGACCAAAAACATTCAGTACTTC
CATSGDRGTKNIQYF
>TRBV10-1|TRBJ2-1|NA|TRBD2|14
TGCGCCACCTCATCCGGGACTAGCTTCAATGAGCAGTTCTTC
CATSSGTSFNEQFF
>TRBV19|TRBJ1-5|once|NA|13
TGTGCCAGTAGTAGCCAGGGACACCAGCCCCAGCATTTT
CASSSQGHQPQHF
>TRBV30|TRBJ1-6|NA|NA|15
TGTGCCTGGAAATTGGCCAGGGGCGCGGATTCACCCCTCCACTTT
CAWKLARGADSPLHF
>TRBV10-3|TRBJ1-1|once|TRBD1|14
TGTGCCATCAGTTTGACAGGGGGGAACACTGAAGCTTTCTTT
CAISLTGGNTEAFF
>TRBV5-1|TRBJ2-7|once|TRBD2|16
TGCGCCAGCAGCCTACGGACTAGCGGGAATTTCTACGAGCAGTACTTC
CASSLRTSGNFYEQYF
>TRBV29-1|TRBJ1-1|once|NA|11
TGCAGCGTTCGGAGGGTCACTGAAGCTTTCTTT
CSVRRVTEAFF
>TRBV6-1|TRBJ2-7|NA|TRBD2|16
TGTGCCAGCAGTGAAAGGGTGACTAGCGGGAGCGACGAGCAGTACTTC
CASSERVTSGSDEQYF
>TRBV28|TRBJ1-5|NA|NA|15
TGTGCCAGCAGTCACGGGTCGAGAGGGCATCAGCCCCAGCATTTT
CASSHGSRGHQPQHF
>TRBV18|TRBJ1-1|NA|NA|13
TGTGCCAGCTCCCCCCAATCCGGCACTGAAGCTTTCTTT
CASSPQSGTEAFF
>TRBV28|TRBJ2-2|few|TRBD2|18
TGTGCCAGCAGATCCCTTCGACTAGCGGGAGGGGTTCACGGGGAGCTGTTTTTT
CASRSLRLAGGVHGELFF
>TRBV7-9|TRBJ2-1|few|NA|15
TGTGCCAGCAAAAAACAGGGTACCGCATCGAATGAGCAGTTCTTC
CASKKQGTASNEQFF
>TRBV5-1|TRBJ2-7|NA|NA|18
TGCGCCAGCAGCTTGGGGCGGATCGATAGAAGCCTCCTCTACGAGCAGTACTTC
CASSLGRIDRSLLYEQYF
>TRBV6-6|TRBJ2-2|once|NA|14
TGTGCCAGCAGCCCCAGGGAGGACACCGGGGAGCTGTTTTTT
CASSPREDTGELFF
>TRBV18|TRBJ1-2|NA|NA|13
TGTGCCAGCTCACCGGGACTAGACTATGGCTACACCTTC
CASSPGLDYGYTF
>TRBV4-1|TRBJ2-7|NA|NA|16
TGCGCCAGCAGCCAAGTTATGGGGCGGGATGCCTACGAGCAGTACTTC
CASSQVMGRDAYEQYF
>TRBV5-1|TRBJ2-7|NA|TRBD1|13
TGCGCCAGCAGCTCGGACAGGGCGAGAGAGCAGTGCTTC
CASSSDRAREQCF
>TRBV27|TRBJ2-3|NA|NA|16
TGTGCCAGCAGTCTGGGGGGGGCAGGAAAGAGAGATACGCAGTATTTT
CASSLGGAGKRDTQYF
>TRBV23-1|TRBJ2-6|NA|NA|17
TGCGCCAGCAGTCATCCAGACAGCGCCTCTGGGGCCAACGTCCTGACTTTC
CASSHPDSASGANVLTF
>TRBV5-1|TRBJ2-1|NA|TRBD2|19
TGCGCCAGCAGCCCCTGGGGGACTAGCGGGAGTAACTCCTACAATGAGCAGTTCTTC
CASSPWGTSGSNSYNEQFF